This T cell receptor beta chain came from a study of control samples from healthy donors and cancer patients. This clone was picked up a small number of times. Profiling relied on immunoSEQ multiplex PCR, and the TCRdb table lists in-frame clones only, not all of them. The sample holds 90,000 to 100,000 clones, roughly 83% seen once. CDR3 length: 15 residues. The germline V gene encodes CDR1 SEHNR and CDR2 FQNEAQ (reference sequence). The V end lost 1 base, the J end lost 4 bases, and 11 bases lay between the germline ends. The chain combines TRBV7-9 with TRBJ1-3; D is unresolved. The source is a man in his sixties or seventies with lung cancer. The sequencing sample was made of PBMCs. CDR3 bases: TGTGCCAGCAGCTTAGTCGAGACGAAGGGAAACACCATATATTTT. Protein sequence: CASSLVETKGNTIYF.